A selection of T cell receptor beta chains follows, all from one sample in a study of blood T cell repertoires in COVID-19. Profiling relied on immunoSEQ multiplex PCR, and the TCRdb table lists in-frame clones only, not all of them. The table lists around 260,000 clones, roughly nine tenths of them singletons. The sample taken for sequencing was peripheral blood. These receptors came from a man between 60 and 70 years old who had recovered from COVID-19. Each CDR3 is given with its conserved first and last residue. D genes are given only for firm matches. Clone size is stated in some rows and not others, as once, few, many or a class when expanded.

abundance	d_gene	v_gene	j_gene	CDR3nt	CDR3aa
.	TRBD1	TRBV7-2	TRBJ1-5	TGTGCCAGCAGCTTAGACGGGACAGTTAGCAATCAGCCCCAGCATTTT	CASSLDGTVSNQPQHF
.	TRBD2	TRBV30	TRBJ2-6	TGTGCCTGTAAATACTCTAGCGGGGGGGCTACTGGGGCCAACGTCCTGACTTTC	CACKYSSGGATGANVLTF
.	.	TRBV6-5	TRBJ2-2	TGTGCCAGCAGTTCCCCCGGTTTGGCCGGGGAGCTGTTTTTT	CASSSPGLAGELFF
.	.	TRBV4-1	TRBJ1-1	TGCGCCAGCAGCCAAGCAAACTGGAACACTGAAGCTTTCTTT	CASSQANWNTEAFF
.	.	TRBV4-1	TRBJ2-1	TGCGCCAGCAGCCCCCCCCGAGAAGACATATACAATGAGCAGTTCTTC	CASSPPREDIYNEQFF
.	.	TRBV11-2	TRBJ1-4	TGTGCCAGCAGCTTAGCGACTTCTAATGAAAAACTGTTTTTT	CASSLATSNEKLFF
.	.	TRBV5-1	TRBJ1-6	TGCGCCAGCACCTTTTACTCCCGTGGGGGGATTTCACCCCTCCACTTT	CASTFYSRGGISPLHF
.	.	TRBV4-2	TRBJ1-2	TGTGCCAGCAGCCGAATCGGCGGATATGGCTACACCTTT	CASSRIGGYGYTF
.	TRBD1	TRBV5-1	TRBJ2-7	TGCGCCAGCAGCTCCGGGACAGGGGTTAAGGTCGAGCAGTACTTC	CASSSGTGVKVEQYF
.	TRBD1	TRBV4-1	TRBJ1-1	TGCGCCAGCAGCCAAGTAGGGACAGGGATGAACACTGAAGCTTTCTTT	CASSQVGTGMNTEAFF
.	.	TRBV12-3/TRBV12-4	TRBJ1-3	TGTGCCAGCAGTTTACACTCTGGAAACACCATATATTTT	CASSLHSGNTIYF
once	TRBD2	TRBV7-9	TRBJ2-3	TGTGCCAGCAGCTTAGGACTAGCGGGGGTCCGGGCAGATACGCAGTATTTT	CASSLGLAGVRADTQYF
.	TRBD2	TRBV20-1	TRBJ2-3	TGCAGTGCTAGTTCCCTAGCGGGGGGCACAGATACGCAGTATTTT	CSASSLAGGTDTQYF
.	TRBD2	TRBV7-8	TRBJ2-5	TGTGCCAGCAGCCCAGGACTAGCGGGGGCTGGAGTGACCCAGTACTTC	CASSPGLAGAGVTQYF
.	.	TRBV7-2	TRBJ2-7	TGTGCCAGCAGCCCAGCGTACGGCTACGAGCAGTACTTC	CASSPAYGYEQYF
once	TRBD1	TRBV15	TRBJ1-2	TGTGCCACATCCTGGACAGGGGAATATGGCTACACCTTC	CATSWTGEYGYTF
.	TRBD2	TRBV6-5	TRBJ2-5	TGTGCCAGTGGGGGGGTTCTGATGGAGACCCAGTACTTC	CASGGVLMETQYF
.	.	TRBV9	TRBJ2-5	TGTGCCAGCAGCGACAGGGTCCAAGAGACCCAGTACTTC	CASSDRVQETQYF
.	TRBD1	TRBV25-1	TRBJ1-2	TGTGCCAGCAGTGAATATTACCCGGGACAGGGGGACTATGGCTACACCTTC	CASSEYYPGQGDYGYTF
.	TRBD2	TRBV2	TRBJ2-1	TGTGCCAGCAGTGGACTAGCGGTCTGGGATGAGCAGTTCTTC	CASSGLAVWDEQFF
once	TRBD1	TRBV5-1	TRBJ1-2	TGCGCCAGCAGCCAGGGACAGACGAACTATGGCTACACCTTC	CASSQGQTNYGYTF
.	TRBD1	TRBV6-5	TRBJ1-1	TGTGCCAGCACCCTAAACAGGGGAGGGAACACTGAAGCTTTCTTT	CASTLNRGGNTEAFF
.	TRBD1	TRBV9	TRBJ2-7	TGTGCCAGCAGCGTAGCGGACAGGGGCTACGAGCAGTACTTC	CASSVADRGYEQYF
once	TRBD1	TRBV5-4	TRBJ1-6	TGTGCCAGCAGACTTCCGGGACAGGGAAATTCACCCCTCCACTTT	CASRLPGQGNSPLHF
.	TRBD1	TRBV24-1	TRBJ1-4	TGTGCCACCAGTGAAACAGGGAAGGGGGCTACTAATGAAAAACTGTTTTTT	CATSETGKGATNEKLFF
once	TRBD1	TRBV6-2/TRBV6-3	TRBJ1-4	TGTGCCAGCAGTCTCCGCCGGTCAGGGACAGGGGGCTTTAGTGTGGAAAAACTGTTTTTT	CASSLRRSGTGGFSVEKLFF
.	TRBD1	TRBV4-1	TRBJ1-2	TGCGCCAGCAGCCAGGGTAGGGCAGGGGGCGAGGTGGGTGGCTACACCTTC	CASSQGRAGGEVGGYTF
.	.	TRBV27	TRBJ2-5	TGTGCCAGCAGTCCGCAGCAAGAGACCCAGTACTTC	CASSPQQETQYF
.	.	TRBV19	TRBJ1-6	TGTGCCAGTAGTATAATCTCCTCACCCCTCCACTTT	CASSIISSPLHF
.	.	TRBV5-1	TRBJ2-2	TGCGCCAGCAGCTTGGAAGTGACAAGGGGCTACACCGGGGAGCTGTTTTTT	CASSLEVTRGYTGELFF
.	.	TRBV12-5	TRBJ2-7	TGTGCTAGTGGCCCGACACTCTCCTACGAGCAGTACTTC	CASGPTLSYEQYF
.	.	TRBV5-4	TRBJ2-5	TGTGCCAGCAGCTTGCCAGAAGAGACCCAGTACTTC	CASSLPEETQYF
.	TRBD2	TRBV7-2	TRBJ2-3	TGTGCCAGCAGTTCTTATACTAGCGGGGGGGATACGCAGTATTTT	CASSSYTSGGDTQYF
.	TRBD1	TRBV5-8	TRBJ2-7	TGTGCCAGCAGCCGCCGCCGACAGGGATCCTACGAGCAGTACTTC	CASSRRRQGSYEQYF
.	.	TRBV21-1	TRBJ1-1	TGTGCCAGCAGCCGCAAATGGACGGGGTACATGAACACTGAAGCTTTCTTT	CASSRKWTGYMNTEAFF
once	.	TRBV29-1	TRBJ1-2	TGCAGCGTGATGCCCGCGGGGGGCAACTATGGCTACACCTTC	CSVMPAGGNYGYTF
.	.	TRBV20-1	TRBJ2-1	TGCAGTGCTAGTACCGGGAATTCCGATGAGCAGTTCTTC	CSASTGNSDEQFF
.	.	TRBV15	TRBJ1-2	TGTGCCACCAGCAGAAACCCGGACTATGGCTACACCTTC	CATSRNPDYGYTF
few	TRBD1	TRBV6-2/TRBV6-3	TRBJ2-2	TGTGCCAGCAGTGGCTGGGACAGGATTTACGCGAACACCGGGGAGCTGTTTTTT	CASSGWDRIYANTGELFF
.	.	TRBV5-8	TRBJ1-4	TGTGCCAGCAGCGCCACAGGGAAAACTAATGAAAAACTGTTTTTT	CASSATGKTNEKLFF
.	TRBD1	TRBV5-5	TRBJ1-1	TGTGCCAGCAGCTTGTTGGACAGGGCGGCTGAAGCTTTCTTT	CASSLLDRAAEAFF
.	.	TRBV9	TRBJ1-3	TGTGCCAGCAGCGTAGGCAATTCGAGAGGAAACACCATATATTTT	CASSVGNSRGNTIYF
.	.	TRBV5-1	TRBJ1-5	TGCGCCAGCAGCTTGGAGGCGGGGCTGCCCCAGCATTTT	CASSLEAGLPQHF
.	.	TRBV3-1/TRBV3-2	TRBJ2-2	TGTGCCAGCAGCCAAGGGACTGGGCTGTTTTTT	CASSQGTGLFF
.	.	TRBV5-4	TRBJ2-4	TGTGCCAGCAGCTCTTGGAGTGTGATTGGGGCCAAAAACATTCAGTACTTC	CASSSWSVIGAKNIQYF
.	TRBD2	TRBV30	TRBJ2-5	TGTGCCTGGAGTATGGGGAGGGATTCCCAGTACTTC	CAWSMGRDSQYF
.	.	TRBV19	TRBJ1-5	TGTGCCAGTAGTATAGATTCCAGGGTGGGGCAGCCCCAGCATTTT	CASSIDSRVGQPQHF
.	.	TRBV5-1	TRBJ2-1	TGCGCCAGCAGTAGGACTAACAATGAGCAGTTCTTC	CASSRTNNEQFF
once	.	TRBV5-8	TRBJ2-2	TGTGCCAGCAGCTTTCACAGGGTTACGGACACCGGGGAGCTGTTTTTT	CASSFHRVTDTGELFF
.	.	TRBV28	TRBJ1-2	TGTGCCAGCAGGGAGGAAACCCGTGGCTACACCTTC	CASREETRGYTF
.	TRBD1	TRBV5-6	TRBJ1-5	TGTGCCAGCAGCTGGGGGACAGATACCCATCAGCCCCAGCATTTT	CASSWGTDTHQPQHF
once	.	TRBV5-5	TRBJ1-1	TGTGCCAGCAGCTTTCTAGGAGGGGTGTACACTGAAGCTTTCTTT	CASSFLGGVYTEAFF
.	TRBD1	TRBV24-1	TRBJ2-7	TGTGCCACCAGTGGACCCGGGACAGGGAGCTACGAGCAGTACTTC	CATSGPGTGSYEQYF
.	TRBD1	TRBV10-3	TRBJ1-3	TGTGCCATCAGTGCGGGGGACAGCTCTGGAAACACCATATATTTT	CAISAGDSSGNTIYF
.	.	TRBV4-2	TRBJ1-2	TGTGCCAGCAGCCAAGAAGAGGGAGTGGAGGGTGGCTACACCTTC	CASSQEEGVEGGYTF
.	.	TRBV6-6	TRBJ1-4	TGTGCCAGCAGGTCGGACAGTGCAACTAATGAAAAACTGTTTTTT	CASRSDSATNEKLFF
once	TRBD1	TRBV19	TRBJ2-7	TGTGCCAGTAGTATAGGGCCGGGACAGGGGGCAGGCGAGCAGTACTTC	CASSIGPGQGAGEQYF